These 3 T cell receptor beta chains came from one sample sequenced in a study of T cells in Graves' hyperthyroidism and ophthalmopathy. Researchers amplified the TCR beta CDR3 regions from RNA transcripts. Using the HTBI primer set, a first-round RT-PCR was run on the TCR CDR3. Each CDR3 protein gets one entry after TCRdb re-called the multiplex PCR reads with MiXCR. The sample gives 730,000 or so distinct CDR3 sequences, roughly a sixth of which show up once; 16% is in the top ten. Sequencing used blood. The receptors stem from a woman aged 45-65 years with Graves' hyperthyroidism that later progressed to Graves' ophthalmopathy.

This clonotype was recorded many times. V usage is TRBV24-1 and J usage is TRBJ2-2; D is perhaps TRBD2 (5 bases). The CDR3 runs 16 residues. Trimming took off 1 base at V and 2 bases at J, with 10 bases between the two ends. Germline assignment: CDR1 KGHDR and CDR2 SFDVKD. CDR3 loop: CATSDLSGSNTGELFF. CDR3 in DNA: TGTGCCACCAGTGATTTATCGGGGAGCAACACCGGGGAGCTGTTTTTT.

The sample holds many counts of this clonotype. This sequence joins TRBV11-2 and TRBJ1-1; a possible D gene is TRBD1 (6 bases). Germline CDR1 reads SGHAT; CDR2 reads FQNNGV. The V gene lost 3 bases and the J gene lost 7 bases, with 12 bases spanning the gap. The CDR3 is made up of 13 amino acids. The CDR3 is CASSFSTGVEAFF. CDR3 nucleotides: TGTGCCAGCAGCTTCTCGACAGGTGTTGAAGCTTTCTTT. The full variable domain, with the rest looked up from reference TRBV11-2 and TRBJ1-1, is EAGVAQSPRYKIIEKRQSVAFWCNPISGHATLYWYQQILGQGPKLLIQFQNNGVVDDSQLPKDRFSAERLKGVDSTLKIQPAKLEDSAVYLCASSFSTGVEAFFGQGTRLTVV.

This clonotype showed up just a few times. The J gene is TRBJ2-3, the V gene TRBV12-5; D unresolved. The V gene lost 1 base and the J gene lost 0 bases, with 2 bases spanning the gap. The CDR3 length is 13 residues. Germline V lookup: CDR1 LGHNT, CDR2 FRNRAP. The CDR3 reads CASGLDSTDTQYF. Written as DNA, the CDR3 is TGTGCTAGTGGTTTGGACAGCACAGATACGCAGTATTTT.